A single T cell receptor (beta chain) is shown here with its context. Its antigen remains unknown. The entry originates in a study of identical twins. Notes on the study in general: Out-of-frame alpha sequences shared by twins showed excess low generation probability. It was out-of-frame TCR alpha sharing in monozygotic twins that models underestimated.

CDR3 length equals 14 residues. The J segment lost 4 bases and the V segment lost 8 bases, leaving 4 bases of the junction unmatched. Germline V gives CDR1 LNHDA, CDR2 SQIVND (reference sequence). TCRdb used MiXCR to reprocess the 5' RACE reads, holding one entry per CDR3 protein. This sample has 350,000 to 450,000 distinct CDR3 sequences, with 18% found just once. The TCR originated in a man between 45 and 60 years old in good health. V is TRBV19 and J is TRBJ2-1, with 11 bases matching TRBD2. Sequencing was performed on naive T cells sorted from blood. The CDR3 region has the DNA TGTGCCAGTGCTCTAGCGGGGGGTTACAATGAGCAGTTCTTC. This encodes CASALAGGYNEQFF.